What follows is one TCR beta chain and its context. Its cognate antigen is unknown. The CDR3 spans 13 residues. CDR1 and CDR2 (germline): DFQATT, SNEGSKA (reference sequence). The V gene lost 4 bases and the J gene lost 5 bases, with 14 bases spanning the gap. These data are taken from a study of regulatory T cells in long-lasting Graves disease. For TCR beta, libraries came from iRepertoire HTBI primers and Arm-PCR of CDR3 regions. TCRdb fed the multiplex PCR reads into MiXCR, producing one record per CDR3 protein. The sample lists 650,000 to 700,000 distinct CDR3 sequences; 30% were seen once. Indicated time point: persistent/refractory GD, antithyroid drugs over 5 years with positive TRAb. Researchers made the TCR library from RNA that was extracted from PBMCs. Findings of the study overall: TCR diversity was lower in persistent Graves' patients than in newly diagnosed ones. TRBV28 was favored in persistent disease, as were TRBJ1-2 and TRBJ2-5.

The sample was peripheral blood mononuclear cells (PBMCs), taken when the disease was refractory, from a patient treated with antithyroid drugs. The chain couples TRBV20-1 to TRBJ1-2, with D unresolved. This sequence originates from a female donor with Graves disease. CDR3 in amino acids: CSAKATGPYGYTF. Here the CDR3 DNA reads TGCAGTGCTAAAGCGACTGGACCATATGGCTACACCTTC.